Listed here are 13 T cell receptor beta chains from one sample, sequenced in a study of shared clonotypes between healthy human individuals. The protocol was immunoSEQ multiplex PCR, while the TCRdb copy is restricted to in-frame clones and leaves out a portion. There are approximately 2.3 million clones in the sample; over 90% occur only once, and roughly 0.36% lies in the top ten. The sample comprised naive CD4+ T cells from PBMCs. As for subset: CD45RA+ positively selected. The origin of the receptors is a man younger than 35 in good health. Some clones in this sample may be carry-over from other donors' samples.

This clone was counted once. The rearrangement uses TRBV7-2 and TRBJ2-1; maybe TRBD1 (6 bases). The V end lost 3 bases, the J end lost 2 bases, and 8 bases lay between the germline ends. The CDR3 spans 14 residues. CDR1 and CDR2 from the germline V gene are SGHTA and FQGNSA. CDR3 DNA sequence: TGTGCCAGCAGCTTCAGGGGAGCCTACAATGAGCAGTTCTTC. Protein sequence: CASSFRGAYNEQFF.

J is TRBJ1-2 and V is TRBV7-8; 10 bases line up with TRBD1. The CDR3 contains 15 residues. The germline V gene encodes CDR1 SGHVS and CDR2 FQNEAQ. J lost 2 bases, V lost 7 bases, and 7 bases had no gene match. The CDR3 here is CASTRDRGANYGYTF. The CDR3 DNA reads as TGTGCCAGCACTCGGGACAGGGGCGCGAACTATGGCTACACCTTC.

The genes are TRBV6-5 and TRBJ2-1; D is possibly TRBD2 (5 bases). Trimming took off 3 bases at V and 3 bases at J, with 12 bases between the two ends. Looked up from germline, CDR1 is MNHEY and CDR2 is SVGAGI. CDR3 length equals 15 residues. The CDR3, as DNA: TGTGCCAGCAGTTATGGGGAGTGGGGCTACAATGAGCAGTTCTTC. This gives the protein CASSYGEWGYNEQFF.

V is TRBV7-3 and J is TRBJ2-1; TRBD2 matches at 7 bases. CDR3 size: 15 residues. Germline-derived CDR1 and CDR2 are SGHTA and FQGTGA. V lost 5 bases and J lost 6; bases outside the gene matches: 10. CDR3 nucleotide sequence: TGTGCCAGCAGCAAAGCGGGATCAGTGGGCAATGAGCAGTTCTTC. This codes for CASSKAGSVGNEQFF.

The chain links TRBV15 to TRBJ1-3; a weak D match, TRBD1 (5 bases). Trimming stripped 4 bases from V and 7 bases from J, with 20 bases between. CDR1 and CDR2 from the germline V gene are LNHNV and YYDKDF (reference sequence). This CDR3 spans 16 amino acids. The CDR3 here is CATSTGGGRGSNTIYF. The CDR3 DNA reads TGTGCCACCAGCACTGGGGGGGGTAGAGGGTCGAACACCATATATTTT.

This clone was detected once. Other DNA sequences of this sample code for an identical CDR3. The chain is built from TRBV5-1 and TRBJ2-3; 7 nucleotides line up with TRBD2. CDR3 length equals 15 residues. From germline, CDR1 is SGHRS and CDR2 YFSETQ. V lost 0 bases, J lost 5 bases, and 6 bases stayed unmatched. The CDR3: CASSLDPGGVDTQYF. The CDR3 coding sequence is TGCGCCAGCAGCTTGGATCCGGGAGGCGTAGATACGCAGTATTTT. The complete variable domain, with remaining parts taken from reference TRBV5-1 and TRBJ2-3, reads KAGVTQTPRYLIKTRGQQVTLSCSPISGHRSVSWYQQTPGQGLQFLFEYFSETQRNKGNFPGRFSGRQFSNSRSEMNVSTLELGDSALYLCASSLDPGGVDTQYFGPGTRLTVL.

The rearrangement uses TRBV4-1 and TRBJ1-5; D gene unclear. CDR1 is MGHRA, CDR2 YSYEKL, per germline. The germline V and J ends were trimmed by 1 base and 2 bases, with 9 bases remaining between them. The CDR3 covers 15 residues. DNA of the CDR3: TGCGCCAGCAGCCAAGCCCAACGGGGCAATCAGCCCCAGCATTTT. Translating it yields CASSQAQRGNQPQHF.

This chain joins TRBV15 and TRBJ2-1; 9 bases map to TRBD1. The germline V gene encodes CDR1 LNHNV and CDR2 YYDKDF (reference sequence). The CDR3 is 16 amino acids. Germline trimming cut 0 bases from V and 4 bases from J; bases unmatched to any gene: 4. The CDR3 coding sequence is TGTGCCACCAGCAGAGATGGGACAGGGCGATACAATGAGCAGTTCTTC. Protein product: CATSRDGTGRYNEQFF. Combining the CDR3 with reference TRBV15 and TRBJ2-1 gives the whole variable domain DAMVIQNPRYQVTQFGKPVTLSCSQTLNHNVMYWYQQKSSQAPKLLFHYYDKDFNNEADTPDNFQSRRPNTSFCFLDIRSPGLGDTAMYLCATSRDGTGRYNEQFFGPGTRLTVL.

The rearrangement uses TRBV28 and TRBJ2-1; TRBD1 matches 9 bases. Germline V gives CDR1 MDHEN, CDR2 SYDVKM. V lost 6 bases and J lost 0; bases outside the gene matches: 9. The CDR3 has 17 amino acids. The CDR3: CASRTWQGQGSYNEQFF. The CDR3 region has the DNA TGTGCCAGCAGGACCTGGCAGGGACAGGGCTCCTACAATGAGCAGTTCTTC.

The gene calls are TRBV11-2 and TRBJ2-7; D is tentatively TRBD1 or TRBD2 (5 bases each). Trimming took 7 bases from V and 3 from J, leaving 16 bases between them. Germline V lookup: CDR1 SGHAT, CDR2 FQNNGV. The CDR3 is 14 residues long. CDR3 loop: CASIQSPGSYEQYF. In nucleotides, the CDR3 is TGTGCCAGCATCCAATCCCCAGGGAGCTACGAGCAGTACTTC.

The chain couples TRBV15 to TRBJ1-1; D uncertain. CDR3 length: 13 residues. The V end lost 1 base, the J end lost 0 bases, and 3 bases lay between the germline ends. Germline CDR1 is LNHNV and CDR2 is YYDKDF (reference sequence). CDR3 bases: TGTGCCACCAGCAGAGCGGTGAACACTGAAGCTTTCTTT. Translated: CATSRAVNTEAFF.

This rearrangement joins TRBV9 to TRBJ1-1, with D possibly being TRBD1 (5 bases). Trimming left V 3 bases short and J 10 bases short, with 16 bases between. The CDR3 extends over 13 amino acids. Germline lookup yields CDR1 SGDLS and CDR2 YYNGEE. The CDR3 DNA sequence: TGTGCCAGCAGCGCCAGAGTAGGGGTTGGAGCTTTCTTT. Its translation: CASSARVGVGAFF.

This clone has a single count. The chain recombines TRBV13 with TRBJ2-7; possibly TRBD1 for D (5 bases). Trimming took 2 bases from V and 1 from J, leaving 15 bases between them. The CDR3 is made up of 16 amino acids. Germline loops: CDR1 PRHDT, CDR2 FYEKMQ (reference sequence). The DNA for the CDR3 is TGTGCCAGCAGCTTATGGCAGGGCCCCGTATCCTACGAGCAGTACTTC. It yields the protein CASSLWQGPVSYEQYF.